The 2 T cell receptor beta chains below all came from one sample that was sequenced in a study of shared clonotypes between healthy human individuals. The method was immunoSEQ multiplex PCR; TCRdb's version includes in-frame clones alone and lacks a portion of them. The profile shows 1,400,000 or so clones, 98% of them singletons. The sample taken for sequencing was naive CD4+ T cells sorted from blood. Subset specified: CD45RA+ positively selected. The receptors were sampled from a man between 25 and 39 years old in good health.

The chain couples TRBV15 to TRBJ2-5; TRBD1 might be the D (5 bases). The CDR3 runs 14 residues. The V gene lost 7 bases and the J gene lost 1 base, with 13 bases spanning the gap. Germline-derived CDR1 and CDR2 are LNHNV and YYDKDF (reference sequence). The CDR3 protein is CATTERQIQETQYF. CDR3 in DNA: TGTGCCACCACCGAACGACAGATCCAAGAGACCCAGTACTTC.

J is TRBJ2-2 and V is TRBV27; D is undetermined. Trimming shortened V by 6 bases and J by 0 bases, and 11 bases separated the two germline ends. This CDR3 is 15 amino acids long. The germline V gene has CDR1 MNHEY and CDR2 SMNVEV (reference sequence). The CDR3 DNA is TGTGCCAGCAGGTTAGATACCTCGAACACCGGGGAGCTGTTTTTT. As protein: CASRLDTSNTGELFF.